This passage covers 18 T cell receptor beta chains from one sample sequenced in a study of T cells after yellow fever vaccination. TCRdb passed the 5' RACE reads through MiXCR, listing each CDR3 protein once. Here the sample spans 300,000 to 450,000 distinct CDR3 sequences, roughly 6.2% being singletons. Here the sequenced sample was PBMCs, taken 5 days after the yellow fever booster vaccination. Receptor source: a man younger than 40 who received the YFV17D yellow fever vaccine.

This clonotype was detected only a few times. The chain uses TRBV5-6 and TRBJ2-2; perhaps TRBD2 as D (5 bases). Germline values: CDR1 SGHDT, CDR2 YYEEEE. Trimming shortened V by 4 bases and J by 6 bases, and 16 bases separated the two germline ends. The CDR3 spans 15 residues. The CDR3 nucleotides read TGTGCCAGCAGCGGGTCAGGACTTCGGCCCGGGGAGCTGTTTTTT. It codes for CASSGSGLRPGELFF.

This clonotype was recorded many times. The CDR3 loop reads CASSVDPAGGPGELFF. CDR3 nucleotide sequence: TGTGCCAGCAGCGTAGACCCGGCGGGAGGGCCCGGGGAGCTGTTTTTT. This chain connects TRBV7-2 to TRBJ2-2, with 9 bases fitting TRBD2. The V gene's germline CDR1 is SGHTA and CDR2 FQGNSA. V dropped 5 bases and J dropped 6; count of bases not matched to a gene: 10. CDR3 length: 16 residues. The variable domain in full, with the rest retrieved from reference TRBV7-2 and TRBJ2-2, is GAGVSQSPSNKVTEKGKDVELRCDPISGHTALYWYRQSLGQGLEFLIYFQGNSAPDKSGLPSDRFSAERTGGSVSTLTIQRTQQEDSAVYLCASSVDPAGGPGELFFGEGSRLTVL.

This clonotype was counted at least ten times. J is TRBJ1-5 and V is TRBV21-1. TRBV21-1 is flagged as a pseudogene. The CDR3 totals 11 residues. The CDR3 reads CASIIWVPQHF. CDR3 bases: TGTGCCAGTATCATTTGGGTTCCCCAGCATTTT.

The chain links TRBV6-5 to TRBJ1-1, with D possibly TRBD1 on 5 matching bases. V lost 0 bases to trimming and J lost 5 bases, with 13 bases between them. This CDR3 has 15 residues. Germline V gene sequence: CDR1 MNHEY, CDR2 SVGAGI. The CDR3 DNA is TGTGCCAGCAGTTACTCGACATCTGGGGGTACTGAAGCTTTCTTT. Its translation: CASSYSTSGGTEAFF.

The chain couples TRBV20-1 to TRBJ2-2; tentatively, D is TRBD1 or TRBD2 (5 bases each). This CDR3 contains 14 residues. The V end lost 1 base, the J end lost 7 bases, and 13 bases lay between the germline ends. Per the germline V gene, CDR1 is DFQATT and CDR2 is SNEGSKA (reference sequence). In DNA, the CDR3 is TGCAGTGCTAGAGTGGGACCCGCGGGCGGGGAGCTGTTTTTT. Translating gives CSARVGPAGGELFF.

This clonotype was seen many times. The chain is built from TRBV12-3 or TRBV12-4 and TRBJ2-7; D may be TRBD2 (6 bases). Trimming cost V 4 bases and J 2 bases, with 9 bases left between them. This CDR3 contains 13 residues. CDR3 nucleotides: TGTGCCAGCAGTTCTCAGCGGGCCTACGAGCAGTACTTC. The encoded protein is CASSSQRAYEQYF.

This clonotype was recorded many times. The V and J genes are TRBV20-1 and TRBJ2-3; maybe TRBD2 (6 bases). The V and J ends lost 7 bases and 2 bases respectively, with 13 bases between them. The germline gives CDR1 DFQATT, CDR2 SNEGSKA (reference sequence). The CDR3 has 13 amino acids. The CDR3 loop reads CSGRDHATDTQYF. In DNA, the CDR3 is TGCAGTGGGCGGGATCACGCCACAGATACGCAGTATTTT.

The V call is TRBV6-2 or TRBV6-3, the J call TRBJ2-1; D is ambiguous. Germline assignment: CDR1 MNHEY and CDR2 SVGEGT. The CDR3 is 14 amino acids. Trimming pared 7 bases from V and 8 bases from J, leaving 18 bases between. The CDR3 here is CASTSRPPGYEQFF. CDR3 DNA: TGTGCCAGCACCTCCCGACCCCCTGGGTATGAGCAGTTCTTC.

The sample holds many counts of this clonotype. V and J are TRBV5-1 and TRBJ2-2; the D is unclear. Trimming left V 0 bases short and J 4 bases short, with 13 bases between. The CDR3 consists of 16 residues. Germline V CDR1 and CDR2: SGHRS, YFSETQ. The CDR3, as DNA: TGCGCCAGCAGCTTGGAGATATCGCCGAGCACCGGGGAGCTGTTTTTT. Translation gives CASSLEISPSTGELFF.

The chain joins TRBV6-2 or TRBV6-3 to TRBJ2-5; the D gene is possibly TRBD2 (5 bases). This CDR3 is 15 amino acids long. Trimming pared 2 bases from V and 6 bases from J, leaving 16 bases between. CDR1 MNHEY and CDR2 SVGEGT come from the germline V gene. The chain's CDR3 is CASSYGPGSGKTQYF. The CDR3 nucleotides are TGTGCCAGCAGTTACGGTCCTGGTTCGGGGAAGACCCAGTACTTC.

This chain joins TRBV30 and TRBJ2-1; D unresolved. V lost 2 bases, J lost 0 bases, and 11 bases lay in between. The CDR3 runs 15 residues. From germline, CDR1 is GTSNPN and CDR2 SVGIG (reference sequence). The CDR3 DNA reads TGTGCCTGGAGTCCCTCCCCTAGCTCCTACAATGAGCAGTTCTTC. Protein sequence: CAWSPSPSSYNEQFF.

This clonotype was recorded at least ten times. The chain employs TRBV7-9 and TRBJ2-1; 10 bases are a match to TRBD2. With V trimmed by 5 bases and J by 5 bases, 9 bases remained unmatched. The CDR3 spans 16 residues. In germline, CDR1 is SEHNR, CDR2 FQNEAQ (reference sequence). As DNA, the CDR3 is TGTGCCAGCAGCCCCTCCGGGGGACTAGCGAACAATGAGCAGTTCTTC. This translates into CASSPSGGLANNEQFF.

CDR3: CASSLLAGGNFNEQFF. CDR3 DNA: TGTGCCAGCAGTTTGTTGGCGGGAGGGAACTTCAATGAGCAGTTCTTC. The rearrangement joins TRBV28 to TRBJ2-1, with 9 bases that match TRBD2. The germline gives CDR1 MDHEN, CDR2 SYDVKM. V was pared by 3 bases and J by 6 bases, with 9 bases of the junction left unmatched. The CDR3 consists of 16 residues. The whole variable domain, remainder taken from reference TRBV28 and TRBJ2-1, is DVKVTQSSRYLVKRTGEKVFLECVQDMDHENMFWYRQDPGLGLRLIYFSYDVKMKEKGDIPEGYSVSREKKERFSLILESASTNQTSMYLCASSLLAGGNFNEQFFGPGTRLTVL.

The J gene is TRBJ2-1, the V gene TRBV29-1; 12 nucleotides match TRBD1. Germline lookup yields CDR1 SQVTM and CDR2 ANQGSEA. The CDR3 has 15 residues. V shed 1 base and J 8 bases; nucleotides not matched to a gene: 6. The CDR3 nucleotides read TGCAGCGTTGAAGGGGGACAGGGGGCTAGGGATGAGCAGTTCTTC. This gives the protein CSVEGGQGARDEQFF.

This clonotype occurred many times. This chain uses TRBV12-3 or TRBV12-4 with TRBJ2-3, with D perhaps matching TRBD1 (6 bases). Trimming cost V 4 bases and J 2 bases, with 13 bases left between them. The CDR3 sequence is 15 residues long. CDR3: CASSSGPGVTDTQYF. CDR3 bases: TGTGCCAGCAGTTCGGGGCCAGGGGTCACAGATACGCAGTATTTT.

CDR3 nucleotide sequence: TGCAGTGCTAGAGATCTCGGAGAGGGCGGGGAGCTGTTTTTT. Protein: CSARDLGEGGELFF. V and J are TRBV20-1 and TRBJ2-2, with D maybe TRBD2 (5 bases). Deletions cut 0 bases from V and 7 bases from J, with 12 bases between. The CDR3 extends over 14 amino acids. Germline V gene sequence: CDR1 DFQATT, CDR2 SNEGSKA (reference sequence).

In this sample, this clonotype turned up many times. V gene TRBV2 combines with J gene TRBJ1-3; D unresolved. The V end was cut by 6 bases, the J end by 4 bases, with 7 bases between. Germline V gives CDR1 SNHLY, CDR2 FYNNEI. The CDR3 length is 12 residues. The CDR3 bases are TGTGCCAGCAGGGAGACAGGAAACACCATATATTTT. This gives the protein CASRETGNTIYF.

Ten or more counts support this clonotype. The V and J genes are TRBV27 and TRBJ1-4; D is unclear. V was shortened by 5 bases and J by 0 bases, with 7 bases between the two germline ends. This CDR3 has 14 amino acids. Per germline, CDR1 MNHEY and CDR2 SMNVEV (reference sequence). CDR3 protein: CASSMTTTNEKLFF. CDR3 DNA: TGTGCCAGCAGTATGACAACAACTAATGAAAAACTGTTTTTT.